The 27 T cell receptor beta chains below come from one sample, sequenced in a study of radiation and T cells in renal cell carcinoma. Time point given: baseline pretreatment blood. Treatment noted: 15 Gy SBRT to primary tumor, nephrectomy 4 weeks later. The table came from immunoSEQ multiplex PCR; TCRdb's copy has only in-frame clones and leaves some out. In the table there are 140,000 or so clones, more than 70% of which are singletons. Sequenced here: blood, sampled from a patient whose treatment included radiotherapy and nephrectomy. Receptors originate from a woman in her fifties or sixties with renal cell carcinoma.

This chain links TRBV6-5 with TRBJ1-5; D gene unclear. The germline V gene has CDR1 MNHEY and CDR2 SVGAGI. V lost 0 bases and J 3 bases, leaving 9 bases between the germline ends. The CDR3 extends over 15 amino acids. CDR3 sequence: CASSYSGRVNQPQHF. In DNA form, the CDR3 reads TGTGCCAGCAGTTACTCGGGCCGGGTCAATCAGCCCCAGCATTTT.

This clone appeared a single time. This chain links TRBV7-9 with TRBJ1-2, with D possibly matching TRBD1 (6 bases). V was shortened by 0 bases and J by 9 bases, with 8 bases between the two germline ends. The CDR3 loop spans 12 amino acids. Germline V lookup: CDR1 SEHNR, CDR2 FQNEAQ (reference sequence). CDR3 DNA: TGTGCCAGCAGCTTAGCCGGGGGCCGCTACACCTTC. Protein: CASSLAGGRYTF.

The CDR3 nucleotides are TGTGCCAGTAGGAGACAGGGTACAACTAATGAAAAACTGTTTTTT. This encodes CASRRQGTTNEKLFF. The rearrangement links TRBV19 to TRBJ1-4; 7 bases fit TRBD1. The CDR3 has 15 amino acids. Germline loops: CDR1 LNHDA, CDR2 SQIVND (reference sequence). Losses at the gene ends were 6 bases for V and 0 bases for J; bases not matched to a gene: 4. Together with reference TRBV19 and TRBJ1-4, the CDR3 gives the full variable domain: DGGITQSPKYLFRKEGQNVTLSCEQNLNHDAMYWYRQDPGQGLRLIYYSQIVNDFQKGDIAEGYSVSREKKESFPLTVTSAQKNPTAFYLCASRRQGTTNEKLFFGSGTQLSVL.

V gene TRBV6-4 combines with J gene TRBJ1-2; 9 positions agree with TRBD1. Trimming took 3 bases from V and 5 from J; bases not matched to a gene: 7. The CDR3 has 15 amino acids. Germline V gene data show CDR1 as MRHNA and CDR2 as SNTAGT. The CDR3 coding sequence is TGTGCCAGCAGTGATCGACAGGGGGGTGGTTATGGCTACACCTTC. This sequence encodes CASSDRQGGGYGYTF.

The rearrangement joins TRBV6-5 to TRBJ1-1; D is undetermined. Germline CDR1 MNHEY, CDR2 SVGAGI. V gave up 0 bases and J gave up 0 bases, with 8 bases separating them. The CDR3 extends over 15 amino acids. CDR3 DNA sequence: TGTGCCAGCAGTTACTCAATGCAGATGAACACTGAAGCTTTCTTT. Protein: CASSYSMQMNTEAFF.

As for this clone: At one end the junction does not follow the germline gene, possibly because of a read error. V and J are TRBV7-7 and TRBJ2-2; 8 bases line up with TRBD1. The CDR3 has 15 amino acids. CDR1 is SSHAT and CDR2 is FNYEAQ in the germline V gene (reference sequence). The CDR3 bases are TGTGCTAGCAGCTTGACAGGGGTTCACACCGGGGAGCTGTTTTTT. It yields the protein CASSLTGVHTGELFF.

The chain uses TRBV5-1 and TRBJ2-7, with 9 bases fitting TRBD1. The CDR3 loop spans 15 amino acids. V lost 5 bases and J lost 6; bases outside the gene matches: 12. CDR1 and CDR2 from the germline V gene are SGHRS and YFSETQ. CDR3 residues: CASSRIQGALGEQYF. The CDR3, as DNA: TGCGCCAGCAGTCGGATACAGGGGGCATTGGGCGAGCAGTACTTC. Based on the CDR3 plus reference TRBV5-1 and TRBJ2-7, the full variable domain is KAGVTQTPRYLIKTRGQQVTLSCSPISGHRSVSWYQQTPGQGLQFLFEYFSETQRNKGNFPGRFSGRQFSNSRSEMNVSTLELGDSALYLCASSRIQGALGEQYFGPGTRLTVT.

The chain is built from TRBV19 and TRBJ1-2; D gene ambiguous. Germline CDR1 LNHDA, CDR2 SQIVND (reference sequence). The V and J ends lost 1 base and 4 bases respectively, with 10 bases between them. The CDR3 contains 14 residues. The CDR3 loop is CASSIGGVGYGYTF. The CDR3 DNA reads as TGTGCCAGTAGTATAGGTGGGGTCGGCTATGGCTACACCTTC.

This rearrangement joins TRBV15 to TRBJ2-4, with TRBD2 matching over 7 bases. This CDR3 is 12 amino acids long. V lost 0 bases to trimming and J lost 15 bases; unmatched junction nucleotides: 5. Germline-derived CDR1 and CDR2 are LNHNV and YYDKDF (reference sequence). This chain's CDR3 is CATSREGGERYF. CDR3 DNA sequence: TGTGCCACCAGCAGAGAGGGAGGGGAAAGGTACTTC. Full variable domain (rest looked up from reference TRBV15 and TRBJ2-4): DAMVIQNPRYQVTQFGKPVTLSCSQTLNHNVMYWYQQKSSQAPKLLFHYYDKDFNNEADTPDNFQSRRPNTSFCFLDIRSPGLGDTAMYLCATSREGGERYFGAGTRLSVL.

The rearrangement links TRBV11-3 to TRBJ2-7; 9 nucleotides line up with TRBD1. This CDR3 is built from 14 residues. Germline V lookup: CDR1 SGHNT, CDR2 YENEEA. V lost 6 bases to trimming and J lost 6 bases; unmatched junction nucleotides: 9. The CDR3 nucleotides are TGTGCCAGCAGTTCCGGGACAGGGTTAAGCGAGCAGTACTTC. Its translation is CASSSGTGLSEQYF. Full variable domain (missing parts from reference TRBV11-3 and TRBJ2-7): EAGVVQSPRYKIIEKKQPVAFWCNPISGHNTLYWYLQNLGQGPELLIRYENEEAVDDSQLPKDRFSAERLKGVDSTLKIQPAELGDSAVYLCASSSGTGLSEQYFGPGTRLTVT.

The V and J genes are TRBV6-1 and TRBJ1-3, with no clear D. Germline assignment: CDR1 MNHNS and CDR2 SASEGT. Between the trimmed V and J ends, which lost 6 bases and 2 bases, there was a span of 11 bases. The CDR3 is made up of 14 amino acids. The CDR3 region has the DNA TGTGCCAGCAGCCCCCTCTGGGCTGGAAACACCATATATTTT. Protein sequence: CASSPLWAGNTIYF.

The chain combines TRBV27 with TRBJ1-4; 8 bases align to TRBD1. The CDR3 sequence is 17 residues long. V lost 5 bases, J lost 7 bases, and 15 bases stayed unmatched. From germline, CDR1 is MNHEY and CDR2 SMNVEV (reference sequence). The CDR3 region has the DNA TGTGCCAGCAGTCGACTGGCCGGGACAGGTCGCAGTGAAAAACTGTTTTTT. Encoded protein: CASSRLAGTGRSEKLFF.

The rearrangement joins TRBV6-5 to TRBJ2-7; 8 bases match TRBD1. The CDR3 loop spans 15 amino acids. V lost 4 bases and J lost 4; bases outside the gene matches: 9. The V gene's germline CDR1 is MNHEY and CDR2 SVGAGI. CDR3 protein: CASSSPDRGQYEQYF. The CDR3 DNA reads TGTGCCAGCAGTTCCCCCGACAGGGGTCAGTACGAGCAGTACTTC.

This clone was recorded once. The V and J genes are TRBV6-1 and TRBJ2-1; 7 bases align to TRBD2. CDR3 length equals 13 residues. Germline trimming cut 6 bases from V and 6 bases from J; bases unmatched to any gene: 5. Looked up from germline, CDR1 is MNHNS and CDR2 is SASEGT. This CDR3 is CASRRIAGNEQFF. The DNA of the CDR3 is TGTGCCAGCAGGAGGATAGCGGGCAATGAGCAGTTCTTC.

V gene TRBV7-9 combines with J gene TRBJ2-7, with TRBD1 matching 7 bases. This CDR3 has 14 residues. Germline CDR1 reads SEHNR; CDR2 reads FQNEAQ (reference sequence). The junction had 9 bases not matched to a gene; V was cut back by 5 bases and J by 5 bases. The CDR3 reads CASSPRDSFDEQYF. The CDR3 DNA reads TGTGCCAGCAGCCCCCGGGACAGTTTTGACGAGCAGTACTTC. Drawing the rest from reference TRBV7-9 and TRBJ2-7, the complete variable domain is DTGVSQNPRHKITKRGQNVTFRCDPISEHNRLYWYRQTLGQGPEFLTYFQNEAQLEKSRLLSDRFSAERPKGSFSTLEIQRTEQGDSAMYLCASSPRDSFDEQYFGPGTRLTVT.

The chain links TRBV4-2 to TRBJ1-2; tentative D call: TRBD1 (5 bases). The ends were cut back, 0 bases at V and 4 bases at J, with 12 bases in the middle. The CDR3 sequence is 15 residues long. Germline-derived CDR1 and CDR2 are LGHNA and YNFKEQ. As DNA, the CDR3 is TGTGCCAGCAGCCAAGATCGAGGGGCCGGCTATGGCTACACCTTC. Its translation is CASSQDRGAGYGYTF.

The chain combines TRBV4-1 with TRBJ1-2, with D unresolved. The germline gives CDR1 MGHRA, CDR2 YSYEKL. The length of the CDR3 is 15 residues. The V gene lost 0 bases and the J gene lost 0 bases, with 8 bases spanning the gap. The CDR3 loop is CASSQDGIANYGYTF. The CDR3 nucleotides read TGCGCCAGCAGCCAAGATGGAATAGCTAACTATGGCTACACCTTC.

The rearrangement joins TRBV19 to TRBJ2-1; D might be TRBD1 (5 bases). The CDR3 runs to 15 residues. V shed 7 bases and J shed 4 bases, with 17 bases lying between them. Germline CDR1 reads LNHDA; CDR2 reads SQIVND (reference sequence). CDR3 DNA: TGTGCCAGTACTAGGGGAATAATGGGTTACAATGAGCAGTTCTTC. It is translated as CASTRGIMGYNEQFF. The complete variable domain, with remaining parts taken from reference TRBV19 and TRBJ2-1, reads DGGITQSPKYLFRKEGQNVTLSCEQNLNHDAMYWYRQDPGQGLRLIYYSQIVNDFQKGDIAEGYSVSREKKESFPLTVTSAQKNPTAFYLCASTRGIMGYNEQFFGPGTRLTVL.

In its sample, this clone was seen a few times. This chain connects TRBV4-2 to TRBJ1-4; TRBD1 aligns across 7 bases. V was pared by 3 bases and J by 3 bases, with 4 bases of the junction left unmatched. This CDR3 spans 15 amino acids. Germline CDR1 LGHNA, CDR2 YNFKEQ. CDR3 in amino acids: CASSQGGTANEKLFF. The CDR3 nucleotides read TGTGCCAGCAGCCAGGGGGGGACAGCTAATGAAAAACTGTTTTTT.

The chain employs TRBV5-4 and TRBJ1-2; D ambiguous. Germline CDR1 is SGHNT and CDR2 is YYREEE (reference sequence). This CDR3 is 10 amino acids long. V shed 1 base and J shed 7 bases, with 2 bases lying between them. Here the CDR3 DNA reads TGTGCCAGCAGCTTGCCTGGCTACACCTTC. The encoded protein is CASSLPGYTF.

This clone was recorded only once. The CDR3 sequence: CASSVTGTDYGYTF. CDR3 DNA: TGTGCCAGCAGCGTAACCGGGACAGACTATGGCTACACCTTC. The rearrangement uses TRBV7-9 and TRBJ1-2, with 7 bases identical to TRBD1. The V gene's germline CDR1 is SEHNR and CDR2 FQNEAQ (reference sequence). The ends lost 5 bases at V and 3 bases at J; junction bases unmatched: 6. CDR3 length equals 14 residues. Looking up the rest from reference TRBV7-9 and TRBJ1-2 gives the full variable domain: DTGVSQNPRHKITKRGQNVTFRCDPISEHNRLYWYRQTLGQGPEFLTYFQNEAQLEKSRLLSDRFSAERPKGSFSTLEIQRTEQGDSAMYLCASSVTGTDYGYTFGSGTRLTVV.

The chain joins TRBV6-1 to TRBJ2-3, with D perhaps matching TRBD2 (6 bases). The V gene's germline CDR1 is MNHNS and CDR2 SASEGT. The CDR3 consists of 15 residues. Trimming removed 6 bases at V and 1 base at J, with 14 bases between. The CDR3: CASRAPGGGTDTQYF. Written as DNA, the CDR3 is TGTGCCAGCAGGGCTCCCGGGGGTGGCACAGATACGCAGTATTTT.

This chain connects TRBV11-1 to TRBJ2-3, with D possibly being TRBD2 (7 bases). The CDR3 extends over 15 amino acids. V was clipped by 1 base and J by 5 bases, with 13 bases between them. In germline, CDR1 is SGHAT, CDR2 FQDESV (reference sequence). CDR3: CASSLGTGGQDTQYF. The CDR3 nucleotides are TGTGCCAGCAGCTTAGGGACGGGGGGCCAAGATACGCAGTATTTT. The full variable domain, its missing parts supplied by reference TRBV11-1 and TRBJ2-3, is EAEVAQSPRYKITEKSQAVAFWCDPISGHATLYWYRQILGQGPELLVQFQDESVVDDSQLPKDRFSAERLKGVDSTLKIQPAELGDSAMYLCASSLGTGGQDTQYFGPGTRLTVL.

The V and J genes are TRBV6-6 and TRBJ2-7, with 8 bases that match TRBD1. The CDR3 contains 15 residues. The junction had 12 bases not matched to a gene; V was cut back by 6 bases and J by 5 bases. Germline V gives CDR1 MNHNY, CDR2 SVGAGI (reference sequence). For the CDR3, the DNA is TGTGCCAGCAGCCTCGACAGGGGTCTTTTAAACGAGCAGTACTTC. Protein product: CASSLDRGLLNEQYF.

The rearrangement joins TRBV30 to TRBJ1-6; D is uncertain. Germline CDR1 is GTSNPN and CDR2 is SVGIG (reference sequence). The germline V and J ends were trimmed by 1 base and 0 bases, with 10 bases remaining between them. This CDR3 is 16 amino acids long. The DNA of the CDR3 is TGTGCCTGGAGTGAAGGCATAAGCTCCTATAATTCACCCCTCCACTTT. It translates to CAWSEGISSYNSPLHF. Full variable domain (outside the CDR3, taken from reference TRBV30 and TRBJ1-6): SQTIHQWPATLVQPVGSPLSLECTVEGTSNPNLYWYRQAAGRGLQLLFYSVGIGQISSEVPQNLSASRPQDRQFILSSKKLLLSDSGFYLCAWSEGISSYNSPLHFGNGTRLTVT.

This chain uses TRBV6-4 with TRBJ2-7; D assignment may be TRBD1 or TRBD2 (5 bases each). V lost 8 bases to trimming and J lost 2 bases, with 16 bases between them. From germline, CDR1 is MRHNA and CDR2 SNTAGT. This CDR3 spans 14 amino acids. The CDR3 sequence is CASGPGTDPYEQYF. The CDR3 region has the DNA TGTGCCAGCGGCCCCGGGACCGATCCCTACGAGCAGTACTTC.

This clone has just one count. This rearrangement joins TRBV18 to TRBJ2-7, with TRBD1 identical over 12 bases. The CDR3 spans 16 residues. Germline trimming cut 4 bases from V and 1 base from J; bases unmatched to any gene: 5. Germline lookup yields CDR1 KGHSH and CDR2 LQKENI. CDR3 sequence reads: CASSLGTGGLSYEQYF. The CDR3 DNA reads TGTGCCAGCTCACTAGGGACAGGGGGCCTGTCCTACGAGCAGTACTTC.